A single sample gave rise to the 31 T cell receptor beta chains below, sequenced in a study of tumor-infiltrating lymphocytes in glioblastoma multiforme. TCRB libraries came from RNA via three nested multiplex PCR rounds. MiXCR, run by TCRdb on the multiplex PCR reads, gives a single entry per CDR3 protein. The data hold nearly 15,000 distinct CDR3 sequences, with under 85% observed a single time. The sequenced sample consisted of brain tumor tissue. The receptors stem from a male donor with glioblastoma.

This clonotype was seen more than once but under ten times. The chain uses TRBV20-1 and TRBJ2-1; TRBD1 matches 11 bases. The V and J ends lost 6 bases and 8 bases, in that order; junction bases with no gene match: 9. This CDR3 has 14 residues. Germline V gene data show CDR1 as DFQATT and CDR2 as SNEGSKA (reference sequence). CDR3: CSAPRTGGFDEQFF. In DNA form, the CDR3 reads TGCAGTGCCCCTCGGACAGGGGGCTTCGATGAGCAGTTCTTC.

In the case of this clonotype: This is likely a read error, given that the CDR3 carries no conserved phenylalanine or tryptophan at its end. The CDR3, as DNA: TGTGCCAGCAGCTTTGCGCGCGGCCCCCAAGTGTACAATGAGCAGTTCTTA. Its translation is CASSFARGPQVYNEQFL. The chain is built from TRBV7-8 and TRBJ2-1, with D unresolved. This CDR3 has 17 amino acids. Germline CDR1 is SGHVS and CDR2 is FQNEAQ. The V end was cut by 3 bases, the J end by 4 bases, with 19 bases between.

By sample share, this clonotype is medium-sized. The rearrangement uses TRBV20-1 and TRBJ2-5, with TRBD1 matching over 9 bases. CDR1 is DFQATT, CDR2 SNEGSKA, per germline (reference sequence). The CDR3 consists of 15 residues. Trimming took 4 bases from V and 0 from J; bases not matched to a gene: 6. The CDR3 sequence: CSAIRTGAYQETQYF. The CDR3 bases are TGCAGTGCTATTCGGACAGGGGCGTACCAAGAGACCCAGTACTTC.

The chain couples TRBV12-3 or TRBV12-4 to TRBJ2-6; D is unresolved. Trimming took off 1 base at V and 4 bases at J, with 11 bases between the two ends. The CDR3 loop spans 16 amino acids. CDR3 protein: CASSLGPFFGANVLTF. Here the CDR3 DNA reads TGTGCCAGCAGTTTAGGTCCGTTCTTCGGGGCCAACGTCCTGACTTTC.

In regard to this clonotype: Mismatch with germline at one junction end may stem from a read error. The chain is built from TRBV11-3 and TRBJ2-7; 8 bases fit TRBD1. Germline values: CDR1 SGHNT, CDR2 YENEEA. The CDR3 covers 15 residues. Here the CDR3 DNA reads TGTGCCAGCAGCCTAGATCAGGCCAGGGGGCGCGGGCAGTACTTC. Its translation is CASSLDQARGRGQYF.

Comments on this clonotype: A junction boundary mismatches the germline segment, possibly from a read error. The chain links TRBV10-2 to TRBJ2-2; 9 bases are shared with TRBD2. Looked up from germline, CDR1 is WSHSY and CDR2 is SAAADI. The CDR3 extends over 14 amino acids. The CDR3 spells CAISWSSGAGELFF. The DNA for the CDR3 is TGCGCCATCAGTTGGTCTAGCGGGGCCGGGGAGCTGTTTTTT.

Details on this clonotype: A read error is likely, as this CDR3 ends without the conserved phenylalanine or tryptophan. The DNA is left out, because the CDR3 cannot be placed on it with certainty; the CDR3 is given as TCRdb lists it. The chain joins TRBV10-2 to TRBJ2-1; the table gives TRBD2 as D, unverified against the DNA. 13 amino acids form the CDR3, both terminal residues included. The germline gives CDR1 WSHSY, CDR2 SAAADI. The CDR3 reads CASSGLDGNEHFI.

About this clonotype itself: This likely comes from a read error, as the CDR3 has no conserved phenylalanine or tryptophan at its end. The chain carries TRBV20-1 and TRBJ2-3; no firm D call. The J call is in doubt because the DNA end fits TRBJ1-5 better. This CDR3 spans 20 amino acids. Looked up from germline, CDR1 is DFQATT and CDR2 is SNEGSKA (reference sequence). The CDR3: CSASRPGLAGGPRSTDTQHS. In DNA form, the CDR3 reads TGCAGTGCTAGTCGCCCCGGACTAGCGGGAGGGCCGCGTAGCACAGATACGCAGCATTCT.

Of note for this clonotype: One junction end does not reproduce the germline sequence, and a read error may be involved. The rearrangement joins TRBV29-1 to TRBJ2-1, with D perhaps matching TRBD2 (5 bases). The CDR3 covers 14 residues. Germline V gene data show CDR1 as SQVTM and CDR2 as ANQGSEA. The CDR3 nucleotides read TGCAGCACTCGGGATGTGAGGTCCTACAATGAGCAGTCCTTC. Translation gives CSTRDVRSYNEQSF.

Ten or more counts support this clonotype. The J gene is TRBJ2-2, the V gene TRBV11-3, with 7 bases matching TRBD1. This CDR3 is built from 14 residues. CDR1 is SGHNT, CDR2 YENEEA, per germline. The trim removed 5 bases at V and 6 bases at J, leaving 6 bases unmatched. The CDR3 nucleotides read TGTGCCAGCAGCCGACGCCAGGGGGCCGGGGAGCTGTTTTTT. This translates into CASSRRQGAGELFF.

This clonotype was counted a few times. CDR3 coding DNA: TGTGCCAGCAGCTTAGGCGGACTAAACATTCAGTACTTC. It yields the protein CASSLGGLNIQYF. The rearrangement links TRBV11-2 to TRBJ2-4; D possibly corresponds to TRBD2 (5 bases). CDR3 length: 13 amino acids. Germline CDR1 reads SGHAT; CDR2 reads FQNNGV. Trimming took off 1 base at V and 6 bases at J, with 7 bases between the two ends.

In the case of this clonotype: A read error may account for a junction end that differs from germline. The CDR3 is CGVLGRGVYEKYF. The CDR3 DNA sequence: TGCGGCGTCCTGGGACGGGGAGTCTACGAGAAGTACTTC. The chain is built from TRBV29-1 and TRBJ2-7, with D perhaps being TRBD1 or TRBD2 (5 bases each). The CDR3 contains 13 residues. CDR1 is SQVTM and CDR2 is ANQGSEA in the germline V gene.

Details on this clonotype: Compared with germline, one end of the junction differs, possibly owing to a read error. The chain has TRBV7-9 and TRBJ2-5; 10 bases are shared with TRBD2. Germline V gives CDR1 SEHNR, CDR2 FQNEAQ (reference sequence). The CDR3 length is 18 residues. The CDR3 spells CASSLAASSGRSQETQYF. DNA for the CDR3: TGTGCCAGCAGCCTAGCCGCCTCTAGCGGGAGATCCCAAGAGACACAGTACTTC.

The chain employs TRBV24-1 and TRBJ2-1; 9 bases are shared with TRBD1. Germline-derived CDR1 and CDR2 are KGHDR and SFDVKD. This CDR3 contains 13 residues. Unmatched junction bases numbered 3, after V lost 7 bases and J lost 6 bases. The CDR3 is CATRQGAGNEQFF. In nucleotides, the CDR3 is TGTGCCACCAGACAGGGGGCGGGCAATGAGCAGTTCTTC.

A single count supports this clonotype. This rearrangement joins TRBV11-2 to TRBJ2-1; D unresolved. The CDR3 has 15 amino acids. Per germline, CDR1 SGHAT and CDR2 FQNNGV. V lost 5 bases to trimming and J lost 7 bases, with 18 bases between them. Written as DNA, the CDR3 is TGTGCCAGCAGCCATGACGGATACAACTGGAATGAGCAGTTCTTC. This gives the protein CASSHDGYNWNEQFF.

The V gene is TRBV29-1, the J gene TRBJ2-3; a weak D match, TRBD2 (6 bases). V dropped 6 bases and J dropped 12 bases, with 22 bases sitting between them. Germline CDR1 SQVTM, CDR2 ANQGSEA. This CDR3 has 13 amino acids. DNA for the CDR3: TGCAGCGTAGCCGGGACTCGCACAGACTCACAGTATTTT. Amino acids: CSVAGTRTDSQYF.

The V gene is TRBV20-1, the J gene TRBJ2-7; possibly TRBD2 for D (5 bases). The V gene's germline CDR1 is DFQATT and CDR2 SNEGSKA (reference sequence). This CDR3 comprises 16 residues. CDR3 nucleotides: TGCAGCGCTCTTTCGACTAACCGGAGGTCTTCCTACGAGCAGTACTTC. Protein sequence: CSALSTNRRSSYEQYF.

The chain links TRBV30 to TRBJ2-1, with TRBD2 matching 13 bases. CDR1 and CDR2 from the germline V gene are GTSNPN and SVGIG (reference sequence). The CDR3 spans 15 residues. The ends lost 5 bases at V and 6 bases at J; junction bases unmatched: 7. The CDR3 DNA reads TGTGCCTGGGACCAGGGACTAGCGGGATTCAATGAGCAGTTCTTC. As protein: CAWDQGLAGFNEQFF.

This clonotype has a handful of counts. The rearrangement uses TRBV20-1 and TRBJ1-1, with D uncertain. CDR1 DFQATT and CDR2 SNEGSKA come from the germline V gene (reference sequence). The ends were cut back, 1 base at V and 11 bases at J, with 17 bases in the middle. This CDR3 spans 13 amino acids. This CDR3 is CSARAPEGMKAFF. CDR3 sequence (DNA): TGCAGTGCTAGAGCCCCCGAGGGAATGAAGGCTTTCTTT.

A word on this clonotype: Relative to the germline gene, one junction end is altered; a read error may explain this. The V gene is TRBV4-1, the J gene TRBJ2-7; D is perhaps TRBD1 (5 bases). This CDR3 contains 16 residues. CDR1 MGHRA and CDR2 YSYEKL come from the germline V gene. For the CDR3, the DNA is TGCACCAGCAGCCAAGTTGCGGTTAAAGGGGCCTACGAGCATTACTTC. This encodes CTSSQVAVKGAYEHYF.

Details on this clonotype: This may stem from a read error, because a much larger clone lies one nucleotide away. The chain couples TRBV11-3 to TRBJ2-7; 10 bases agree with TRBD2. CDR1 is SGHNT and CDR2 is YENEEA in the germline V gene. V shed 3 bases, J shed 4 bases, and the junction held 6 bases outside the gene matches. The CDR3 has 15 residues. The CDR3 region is CASSFLAGGKYEQYF. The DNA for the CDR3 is TGTGCCAGCAGCTTCTTAGCGGGAGGAAAATACGAGCAGTACTTC.

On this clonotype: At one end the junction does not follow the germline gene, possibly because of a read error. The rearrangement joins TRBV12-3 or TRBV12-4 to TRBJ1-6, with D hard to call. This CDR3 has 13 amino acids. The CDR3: CASSPFGMSPLRF. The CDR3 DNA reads TGTGCCAGCAGCCCCTTCGGGATGTCACCCCTCCGCTTT.

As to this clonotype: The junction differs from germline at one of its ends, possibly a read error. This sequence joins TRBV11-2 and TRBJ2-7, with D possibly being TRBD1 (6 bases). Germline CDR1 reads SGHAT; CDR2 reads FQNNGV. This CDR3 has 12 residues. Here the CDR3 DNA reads TGTGTCAGCAGCTTATCGGGGACAGAGCAGTACTTC. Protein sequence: CVSSLSGTEQYF.

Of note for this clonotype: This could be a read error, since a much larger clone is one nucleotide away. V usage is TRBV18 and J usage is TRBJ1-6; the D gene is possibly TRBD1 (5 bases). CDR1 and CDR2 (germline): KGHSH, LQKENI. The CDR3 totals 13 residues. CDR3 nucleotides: TGTGCCAGCTCACCGGGGGGAAATTCACCCCTCAACTTT. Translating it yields CASSPGGNSPLNF.

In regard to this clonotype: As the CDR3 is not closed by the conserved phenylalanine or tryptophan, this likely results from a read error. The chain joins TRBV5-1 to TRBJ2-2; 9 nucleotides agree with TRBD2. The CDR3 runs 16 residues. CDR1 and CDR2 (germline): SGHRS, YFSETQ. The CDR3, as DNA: TGCGCCAGCAGCGAGGGATTAGCGGGAGTAGACGGGGAACTGTTTCTT. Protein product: CASSEGLAGVDGELFL.

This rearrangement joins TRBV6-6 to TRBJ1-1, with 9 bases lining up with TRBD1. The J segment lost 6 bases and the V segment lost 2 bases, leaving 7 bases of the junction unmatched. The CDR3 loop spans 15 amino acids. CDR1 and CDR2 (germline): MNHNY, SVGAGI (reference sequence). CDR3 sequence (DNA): TGTGCCAGCAGTTACAAACAGGGGGCGAAGGCTGAAGCTTTCTTT. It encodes CASSYKQGAKAEAFF.

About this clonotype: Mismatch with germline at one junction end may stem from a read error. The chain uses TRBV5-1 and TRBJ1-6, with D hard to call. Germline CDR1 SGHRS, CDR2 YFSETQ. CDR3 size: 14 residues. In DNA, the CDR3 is TGCACCAGCAGCCCTCAGGAGCGAAATTCACCCCTCCACTTT. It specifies CTSSPQERNSPLHF. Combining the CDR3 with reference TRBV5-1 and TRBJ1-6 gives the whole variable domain KAGVTQTPRYLIKTRGQQVTLSCSPISGHRSVSWYQQTPGQGLQFLFEYFSETQRNKGNFPGRFSGRQFSNSRSEMNVSTLELGDSALYLCTSSPQERNSPLHFGNGTRLTVT.

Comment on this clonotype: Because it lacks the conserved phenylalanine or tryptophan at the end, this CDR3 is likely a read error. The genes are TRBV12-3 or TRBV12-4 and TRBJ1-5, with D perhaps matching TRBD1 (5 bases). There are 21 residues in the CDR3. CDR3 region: CASCLKSWGNREAVLYQPQHS. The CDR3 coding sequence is TGTGCGAGCTGTTTAAAGTCTTGGGGGAACCGGGAAGCCGTTCTATATCAGCCCCAGCATTCT.

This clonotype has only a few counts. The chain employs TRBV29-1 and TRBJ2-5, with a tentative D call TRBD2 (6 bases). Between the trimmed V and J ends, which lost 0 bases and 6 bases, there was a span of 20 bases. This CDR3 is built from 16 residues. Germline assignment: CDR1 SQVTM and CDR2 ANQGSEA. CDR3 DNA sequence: TGCAGCGTTGAAGATCTGGCATGGCAGGGAGGAAAGACCCAGTACTTC. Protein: CSVEDLAWQGGKTQYF.

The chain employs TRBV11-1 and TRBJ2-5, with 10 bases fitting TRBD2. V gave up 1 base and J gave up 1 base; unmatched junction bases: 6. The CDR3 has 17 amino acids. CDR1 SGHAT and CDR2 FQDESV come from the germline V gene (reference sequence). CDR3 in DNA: TGTGCCAGCAGCTTAGGGCTAGCGGGAGAAAGCCAAGAGACCCAGTACTTC. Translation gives CASSLGLAGESQETQYF.

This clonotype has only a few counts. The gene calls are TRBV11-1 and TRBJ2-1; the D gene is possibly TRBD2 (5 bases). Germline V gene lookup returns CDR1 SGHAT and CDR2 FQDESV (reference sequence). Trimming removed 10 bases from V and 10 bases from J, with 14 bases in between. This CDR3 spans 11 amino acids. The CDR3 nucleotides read TGTGCCATCCGAGAGGGTCCGGAGCAGTTCTTC. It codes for CAIREGPEQFF.